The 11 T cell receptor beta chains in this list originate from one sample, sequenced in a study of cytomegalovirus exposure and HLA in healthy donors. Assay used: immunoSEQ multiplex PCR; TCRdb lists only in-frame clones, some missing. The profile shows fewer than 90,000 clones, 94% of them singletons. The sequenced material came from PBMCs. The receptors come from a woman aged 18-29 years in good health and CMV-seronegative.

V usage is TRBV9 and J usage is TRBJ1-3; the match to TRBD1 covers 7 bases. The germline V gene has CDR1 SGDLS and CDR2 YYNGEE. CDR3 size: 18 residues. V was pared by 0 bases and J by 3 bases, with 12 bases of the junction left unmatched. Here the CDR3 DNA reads TGTGCCAGCAGCGTAGAGGCCCAGGGGGTAGTTTTTGGAAACACCATATATTTT. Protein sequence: CASSVEAQGVVFGNTIYF.

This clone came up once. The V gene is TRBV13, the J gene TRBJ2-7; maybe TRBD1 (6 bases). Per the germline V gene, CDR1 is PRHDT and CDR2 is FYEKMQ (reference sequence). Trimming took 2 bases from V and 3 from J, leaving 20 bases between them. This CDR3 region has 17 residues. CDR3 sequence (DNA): TGTGCCAGCAGCTTAACGGGGTCTTTGGGGGCGGGCTACGAGCAGTACTTC. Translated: CASSLTGSLGAGYEQYF.

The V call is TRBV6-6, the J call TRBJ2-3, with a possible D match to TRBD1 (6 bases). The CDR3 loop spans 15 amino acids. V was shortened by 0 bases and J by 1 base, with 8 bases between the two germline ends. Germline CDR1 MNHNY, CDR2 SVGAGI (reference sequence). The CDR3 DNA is TGTGCCAGCAGTTACTCGAACAGGGGCACAGATACGCAGTATTTT. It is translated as CASSYSNRGTDTQYF.

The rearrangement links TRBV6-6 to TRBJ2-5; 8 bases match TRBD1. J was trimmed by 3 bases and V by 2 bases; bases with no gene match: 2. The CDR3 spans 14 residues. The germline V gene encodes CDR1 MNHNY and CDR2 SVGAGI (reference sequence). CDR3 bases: TGTGCCAGCAGTTACGCGGACAGGGAAGAGACCCAGTACTTC. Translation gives CASSYADREETQYF.

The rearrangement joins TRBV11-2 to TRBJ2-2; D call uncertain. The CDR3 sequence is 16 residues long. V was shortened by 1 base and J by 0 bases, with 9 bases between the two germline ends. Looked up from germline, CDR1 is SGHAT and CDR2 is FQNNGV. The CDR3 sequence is CASSLALLTNTGELFF. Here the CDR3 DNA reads TGTGCCAGCAGCTTAGCTCTCCTAACGAACACCGGGGAGCTGTTTTTT.

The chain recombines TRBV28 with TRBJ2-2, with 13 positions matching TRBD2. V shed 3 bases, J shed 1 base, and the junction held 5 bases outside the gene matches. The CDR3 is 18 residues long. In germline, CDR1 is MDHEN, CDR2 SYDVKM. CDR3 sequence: CASSFTGLAGMNTGELFF. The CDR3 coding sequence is TGTGCCAGCAGTTTCACGGGACTAGCGGGGATGAACACCGGGGAGCTGTTTTTT. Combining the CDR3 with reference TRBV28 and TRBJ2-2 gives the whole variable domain DVKVTQSSRYLVKRTGEKVFLECVQDMDHENMFWYRQDPGLGLRLIYFSYDVKMKEKGDIPEGYSVSREKKERFSLILESASTNQTSMYLCASSFTGLAGMNTGELFFGEGSRLTVL.

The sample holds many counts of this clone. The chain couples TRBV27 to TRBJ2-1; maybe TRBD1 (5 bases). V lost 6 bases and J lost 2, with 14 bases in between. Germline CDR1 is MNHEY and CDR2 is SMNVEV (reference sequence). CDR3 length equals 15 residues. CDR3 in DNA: TGTGCCAGCAGATTGGGTCAGGGTGCCTACAATGAGCAGTTCTTC. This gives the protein CASRLGQGAYNEQFF.

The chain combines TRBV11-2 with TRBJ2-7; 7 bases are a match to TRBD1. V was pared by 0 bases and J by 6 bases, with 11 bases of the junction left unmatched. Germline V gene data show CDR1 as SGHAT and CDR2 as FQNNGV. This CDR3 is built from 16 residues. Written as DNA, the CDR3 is TGTGCCAGCAGCTTAGAGGAGAGACAGGGCTCGGGCGAGCAGTACTTC. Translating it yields CASSLEERQGSGEQYF. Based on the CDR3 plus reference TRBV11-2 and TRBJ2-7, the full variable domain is EAGVAQSPRYKIIEKRQSVAFWCNPISGHATLYWYQQILGQGPKLLIQFQNNGVVDDSQLPKDRFSAERLKGVDSTLKIQPAKLEDSAVYLCASSLEERQGSGEQYFGPGTRLTVT.

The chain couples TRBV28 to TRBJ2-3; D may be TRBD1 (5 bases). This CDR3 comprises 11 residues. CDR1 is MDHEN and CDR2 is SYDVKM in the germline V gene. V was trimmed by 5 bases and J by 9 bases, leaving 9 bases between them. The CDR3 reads CASSASGTQYF. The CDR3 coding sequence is TGTGCCAGCAGTGCTTCAGGGACGCAGTATTTT.

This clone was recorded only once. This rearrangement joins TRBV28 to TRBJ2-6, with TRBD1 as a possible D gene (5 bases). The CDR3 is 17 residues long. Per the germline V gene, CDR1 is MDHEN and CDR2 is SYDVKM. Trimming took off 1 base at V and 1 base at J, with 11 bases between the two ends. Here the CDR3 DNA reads TGTGCCAGCAGTTTATTTCTGGGGCTGTCTGGGGCCAACGTCCTGACTTTC. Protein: CASSLFLGLSGANVLTF.

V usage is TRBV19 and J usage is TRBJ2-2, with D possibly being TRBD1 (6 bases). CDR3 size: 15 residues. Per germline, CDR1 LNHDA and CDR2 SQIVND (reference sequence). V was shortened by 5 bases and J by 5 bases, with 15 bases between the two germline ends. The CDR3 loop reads CASSGRGPGTGELFF. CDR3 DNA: TGTGCCAGTAGTGGCAGGGGCCCCGGGACCGGGGAGCTGTTTTTT.